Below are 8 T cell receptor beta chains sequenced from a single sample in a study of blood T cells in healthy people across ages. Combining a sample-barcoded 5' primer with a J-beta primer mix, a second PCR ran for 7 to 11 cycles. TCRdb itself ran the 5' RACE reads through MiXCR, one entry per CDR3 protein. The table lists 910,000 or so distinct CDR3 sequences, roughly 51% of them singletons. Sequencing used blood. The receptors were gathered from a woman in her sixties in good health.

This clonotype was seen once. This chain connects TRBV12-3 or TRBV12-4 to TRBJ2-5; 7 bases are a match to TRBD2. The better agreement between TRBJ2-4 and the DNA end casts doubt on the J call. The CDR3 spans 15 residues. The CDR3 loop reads CASSLGGGGGGIQYF. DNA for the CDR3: TGTGCCAGCAGCCTGGGAGGCGGGGGAGGAGGCATTCAGTACTTC.

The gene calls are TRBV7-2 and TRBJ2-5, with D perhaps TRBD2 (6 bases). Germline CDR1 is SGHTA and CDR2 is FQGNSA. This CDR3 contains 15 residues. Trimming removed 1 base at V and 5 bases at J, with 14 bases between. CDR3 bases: TGTGCCAGCAGCTTAGACGGGCGGGGACCCGAGACCCAGTACTTC. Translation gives CASSLDGRGPETQYF.

CDR3 in DNA: TGCGCCAGCAGCTTGGCCTCGTGGGAGCATGAGCAGTTCTTC. Protein: CASSLASWEHEQFF. This chain connects TRBV5-1 to TRBJ2-1; tentatively, D is TRBD2 (5 bases). V lost 0 bases, J lost 8 bases, and 12 bases lay in between. The germline CDR1 and CDR2 sequences are SGHRS and YFSETQ. The CDR3 loop spans 14 amino acids. Full variable domain (outside the CDR3, taken from reference TRBV5-1 and TRBJ2-1): KAGVTQTPRYLIKTRGQQVTLSCSPISGHRSVSWYQQTPGQGLQFLFEYFSETQRNKGNFPGRFSGRQFSNSRSEMNVSTLELGDSALYLCASSLASWEHEQFFGPGTRLTVL.

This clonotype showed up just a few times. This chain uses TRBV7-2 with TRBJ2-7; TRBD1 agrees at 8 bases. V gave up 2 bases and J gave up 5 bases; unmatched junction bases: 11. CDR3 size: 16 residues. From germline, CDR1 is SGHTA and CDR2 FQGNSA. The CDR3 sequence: CASSLIVGQGYHEQYF. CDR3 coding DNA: TGTGCCAGCAGCTTAATAGTTGGACAGGGTTATCACGAGCAGTACTTC.

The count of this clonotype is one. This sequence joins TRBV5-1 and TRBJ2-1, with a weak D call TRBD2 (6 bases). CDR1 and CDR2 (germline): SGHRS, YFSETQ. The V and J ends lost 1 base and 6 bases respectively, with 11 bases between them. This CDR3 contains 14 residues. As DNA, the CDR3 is TGCGCCAGCAGCTTGCCCGGGACTCTCAATGAGCAGTTCTTC. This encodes CASSLPGTLNEQFF. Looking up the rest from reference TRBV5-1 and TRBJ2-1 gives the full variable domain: KAGVTQTPRYLIKTRGQQVTLSCSPISGHRSVSWYQQTPGQGLQFLFEYFSETQRNKGNFPGRFSGRQFSNSRSEMNVSTLELGDSALYLCASSLPGTLNEQFFGPGTRLTVL.

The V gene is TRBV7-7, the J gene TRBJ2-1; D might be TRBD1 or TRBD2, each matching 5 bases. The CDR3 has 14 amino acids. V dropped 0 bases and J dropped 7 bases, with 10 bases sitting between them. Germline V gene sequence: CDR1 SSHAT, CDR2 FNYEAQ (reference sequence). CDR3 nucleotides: TGTGCCAGCAGCTTAGCCGGGACCACAAATGAGCAGTTCTTC. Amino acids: CASSLAGTTNEQFF.

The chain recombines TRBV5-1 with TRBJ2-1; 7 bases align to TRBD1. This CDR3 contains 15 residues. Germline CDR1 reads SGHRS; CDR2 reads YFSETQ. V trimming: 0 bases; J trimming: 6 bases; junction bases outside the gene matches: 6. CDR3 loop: CASSLGQGLGNEQFF. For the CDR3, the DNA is TGCGCCAGCAGCTTGGGACAGGGCCTGGGCAATGAGCAGTTCTTC.

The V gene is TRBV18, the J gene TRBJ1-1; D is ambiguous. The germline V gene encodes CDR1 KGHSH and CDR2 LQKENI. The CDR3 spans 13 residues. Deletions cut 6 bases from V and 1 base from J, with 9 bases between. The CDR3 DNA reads TGTGCCAGCTCGGGGATATCGAACACTGAAGCTTTCTTT. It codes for CASSGISNTEAFF. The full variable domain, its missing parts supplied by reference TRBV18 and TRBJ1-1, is NAGVMQNPRHLVRRRGQEARLRCSPMKGHSHVYWYRQLPEEGLKFMVYLQKENIIDESGMPKERFSAEFPKEGPSILRIQQVVRGDSAAYFCASSGISNTEAFFGQGTRLTVV.